This paragraph covers one T cell receptor beta chain sequence. What antigen it recognizes has not been identified. No base quality information exists; no much larger clone differs at one position. This record comes from a study of blood T cell repertoires in COVID-19 (dated by TCRdb to about 2020). Study-level background: Samples from collaborators originated in the United States, Italy and Spain and spanned both the acute and convalescent phases of COVID-19. The material from the prospective study consisted of cDNA or gDNA derived from T cells, B-cell-depleted T cells, or PBMCs. The dataset comprised deeply sampled blood TCRbeta repertoires from subjects exposed to, actively infected with, or recovered from COVID-19. The repertoires were released in a freely available public database meant as a resource for research on the immune response to SARS-CoV-2. The samples were drawn from the first 160 participants of the ongoing ImmuneRACE study and from 1,254 subjects provided by 6 global collaborators. A de-identified subject ID, COVID-19 status, age in years and sex were almost always included in the sample metadata. HLA class I and class II types, where available, came from metadata supplied by the sample provider rather than from assay-based typing. The study at large found these results: How much clinical and demographic metadata was included differed by source and by participant, and the metadata was provided uncurated.

Based on the germline V gene, the CDR1 and CDR2 sequences are ENHRY and SYGVKD. The junction carries 11 bases between V and J, which are trimmed by 2 bases and 6 bases respectively. Including the terminal cysteine and phenylalanine, the CDR3 comprises 15 residues. CDR3 DNA only is kept here, 45 bases in frame from base 1. The immunoSEQ Assay, a bias-controlled multiplex PCR, was used to amplify TCRbeta CDR3 regions from genomic DNA. The published analysis was carried out like this. Nucleated cell counts per sample were estimated from amplification of reference gene primers within the assay. Sequence reads were collapsed and filtered to measure the absolute abundance of every unique TCRbeta CDR3 rearrangement. For each sample, productive Simpson clonality was calculated by taking the square root of Simpson's diversity index across productive rearrangements. TCRdb provides this immuneACCESS table in a form limited to in-frame rearrangements. Some clones are lacking; in checked studies, under half of them reflect an unresolved V gene, and why the rest are absent is not known. D and trimming were read from the DNA, whereas the V and J calls and clone size are those reported in that table. This sample lists approximately 250,000 clones; 88% were detected once. 0.95% to 1.5% of the sample is in the top ten clones.

In the prospective study, participants were 18 to 89 years old, resided in about two dozen geographic areas of the United States, and were enrolled through a virtual design. In the prospective study, participants were assigned to cohorts based on the clinical history participants reported in a screening survey and a study questionnaire. Each participant in the prospective study had whole blood, serum and a nasopharyngeal or oropharyngeal swab collected by mobile phlebotomists. Additional blood draws and questionnaires over an approximately 2-month period could optionally be provided by prospective study participants. Before DNA extraction, blood samples from the prospective study were shipped at room temperature or frozen.

The receptor's source is a woman aged 35 to 49 with acute COVID-19. The sequence joins TRBV10-3 to TRBJ1-6; the D gene cannot be named for sure. Sequenced input: PBMCs or T cells enriched from blood (not recorded which). The DNA is TGTGCCATCAGTGAGGTTATTGGAGTTAATTCACCCCTCCACTTT. This yields the protein CAISEVIGVNSPLHF.